These 25 T cell receptor beta chains share one sample of origin, sequenced in a study of esophageal squamous cell carcinoma under preoperative chemotherapy. TCRdb recomputed calls from the PCR reads with MiXCR, one row per CDR3 protein. The sample carries about 30,000 distinct CDR3 sequences, under 55% recorded once. Time point indicated: before preoperative PTX-NDP chemotherapy. This sample was gathered from a patient given preoperative chemotherapy. Receptor source: a human donor with esophageal squamous cell carcinoma. The donor label of this sample is uncertain.

In this sample, this clonotype turned up many times. V usage is TRBV6-2 or TRBV6-3 and J usage is TRBJ2-3; the match to TRBD2 covers 12 bases. V lost 5 bases and J lost 3; bases outside the gene matches: 6. The CDR3 runs to 16 residues. The germline V gene has CDR1 MNHEY and CDR2 SVGEGT. The CDR3 here is CASSRLAGVRTDTQYF. The CDR3 DNA follows: TGTGCCAGCAGTCGACTAGCGGGAGTGAGGACAGATACGCAGTATTTT.

This clonotype was observed at least ten times. The rearrangement joins TRBV7-2 to TRBJ2-7; possibly TRBD1 or TRBD2 for D (5 bases each). The germline CDR1 and CDR2 sequences are SGHTA and FQGNSA. This CDR3 contains 15 residues. V shed 0 bases and J shed 9 bases, with 18 bases lying between them. CDR3 loop: CASSLASAEPQGQYF. CDR3 DNA: TGTGCCAGCAGCTTAGCCTCAGCGGAACCGCAGGGGCAGTACTTC.

This rearrangement joins TRBV7-3 to TRBJ2-3; unclear D gene. This CDR3 contains 13 residues. V was shortened by 0 bases and J by 5 bases, with 6 bases between the two germline ends. The V gene's germline CDR1 is SGHTA and CDR2 FQGTGA. The CDR3: CASSLTGLDTQYF. The CDR3 DNA sequence: TGTGCCAGCAGCTTAACAGGGTTAGATACGCAGTATTTT. Full variable domain (rest looked up from reference TRBV7-3 and TRBJ2-3): GAGVSQTPSNKVTEKGKYVELRCDPISGHTALYWYRQSLGQGPEFLIYFQGTGAADDSGLPNDRFFAVRPEGSVSTLKIQRTERGDSAVYLCASSLTGLDTQYFGPGTRLTVL.

This clonotype is classed as medium-sized. This rearrangement joins TRBV11-3 to TRBJ2-1, with 8 positions matching TRBD1. V lost 4 bases to trimming and J lost 4 bases; unmatched junction nucleotides: 6. The CDR3 contains 15 residues. Germline V lookup: CDR1 SGHNT, CDR2 YENEEA. As DNA, the CDR3 is TGTGCCAGCAGCTCGGACAGGGTAACTTACAATGAGCAGTTCTTC. Its translation: CASSSDRVTYNEQFF.

This clonotype has only one observation. Germline and junction disagree at one end, which may indicate a read error. The J gene is TRBJ2-5, the V gene TRBV7-6, with D perhaps being TRBD1 or TRBD2 (6 bases each). Germline-derived CDR1 and CDR2 are SGHVS and FNYEAQ. The CDR3 consists of 19 residues. The CDR3 spells CASGLDPPIGGRDQETQYF. The CDR3 nucleotides are TGTGCCAGCGGCTTGGATCCGCCGATCGGGGGCCGTGACCAAGAGACCCAGTACTTC.

Comments on this clonotype: Compared with germline, one end of the junction differs, possibly owing to a read error. This chain joins TRBV7-2 and TRBJ2-4, with D maybe TRBD1 (6 bases). Germline V gives CDR1 SGHTA, CDR2 FQGNSA. This CDR3 is 14 amino acids long. This CDR3 is CARRPPGTQDIQYF. In DNA form, the CDR3 reads TGTGCCAGGCGCCCACCCGGGACACAAGACATCCAGTACTTC.

J is TRBJ2-7 and V is TRBV5-5, with TRBD2 matching 7 bases. CDR1 is SGHKS and CDR2 is YYEKEE in the germline V gene (reference sequence). The CDR3 totals 16 residues. V lost 2 bases to trimming and J lost 0 bases; unmatched junction nucleotides: 8. CDR3 DNA: TGTGCCAGCAGCTTCCGGTCTAGCGGCAGCTCCTACGAGCAGTACTTC. Protein sequence: CASSFRSSGSSYEQYF.

This clonotype was counted at least ten times. The gene calls are TRBV7-8 and TRBJ2-2; 11 bases are a match to TRBD2. This CDR3 has 18 residues. Trimming at V came to 5 bases and at J to 5 bases, leaving 13 bases not matched to a gene. Germline values: CDR1 SGHVS, CDR2 FQNEAQ. The CDR3 nucleotides are TGTGCCAGCAGCGCCCCTAGCGGGAGGAACGTGGAGACCGGGGAGCTGTTTTTT. It is translated as CASSAPSGRNVETGELFF.

This clonotype occurred a few times. This sequence joins TRBV7-9 and TRBJ2-2; a possible D gene is TRBD2 (6 bases). The J call may be wrong; the DNA end is better matched by TRBJ2-3. From germline, CDR1 is SEHNR and CDR2 FQNEAQ (reference sequence). This CDR3 has 17 residues. This chain's CDR3 is CASSQSGGAANTGAQYF. CDR3 DNA: TGTGCCAGCAGTCAAAGTGGCGGGGCTGCGAACACCGGTGCGCAGTATTTT.

Of note for this clonotype: This may stem from a read error, because a much larger clone lies one nucleotide away. V and J are TRBV6-1 and TRBJ1-4; D unclear. The V gene's germline CDR1 is MNHNS and CDR2 SASEGT. CDR3 length equals 12 residues. CDR3: CACSRGNEKLFF. The DNA of the CDR3 is TGTGCCTGCAGCCGGGGTAATGAAAAACTGTTTTTT.

The chain employs TRBV5-5 and TRBJ2-1; D gene unclear. V was cut by 0 bases and J by 3 bases, with 7 bases left in between. The CDR3 sequence is 14 residues long. From germline, CDR1 is SGHKS and CDR2 YYEKEE (reference sequence). The CDR3 bases are TGTGCCAGCAGCTTGGCGTACAGCTACAATGAGCAGTTCTTC. Its translation is CASSLAYSYNEQFF.

This clonotype was detected only once. The V and J genes are TRBV6-5 and TRBJ2-5; D might be TRBD2 (6 bases). With 2 bases removed from V and 11 bases from J, the gap between germline ends came to 18 bases. Germline lookup yields CDR1 MNHEY and CDR2 SVGAGI. The CDR3 sequence is 14 residues long. The CDR3 sequence: CASSYNQLTREQYF. The CDR3 nucleotides read TGTGCCAGCAGTTACAATCAGCTCACCCGGGAGCAGTACTTC.

This clonotype has just a few counts. The chain carries TRBV19 and TRBJ2-1, with D possibly TRBD1 on 7 matching bases. The germline V and J ends were trimmed by 1 base and 4 bases, with 20 bases remaining between them. CDR1 is LNHDA and CDR2 is SQIVND in the germline V gene (reference sequence). This CDR3 is 18 amino acids long. The CDR3 loop reads CASSIGAGLPGGYNEQFF. The CDR3 DNA follows: TGTGCCAGTAGTATAGGAGCGGGCCTTCCAGGGGGATACAATGAGCAGTTCTTC.

The chain couples TRBV6-1 to TRBJ2-5; TRBD2 is a possible D gene (6 bases). Germline V lookup: CDR1 MNHNS, CDR2 SASEGT. There are 16 residues in the CDR3. V shed 6 bases and J shed 0 bases, with 17 bases lying between them. The CDR3 sequence: CASRGFGGRYQETQYF. DNA of the CDR3: TGTGCCAGCAGGGGATTCGGGGGACGCTACCAAGAGACCCAGTACTTC.

V usage is TRBV11-2 and J usage is TRBJ2-7; D gene ambiguous. This CDR3 has 14 amino acids. Trimming cost V 3 bases and J 2 bases, with 11 bases left between them. In germline, CDR1 is SGHAT, CDR2 FQNNGV. CDR3 in amino acids: CASSFARRTYEQYF. The CDR3 coding sequence is TGTGCCAGCAGCTTTGCCCGACGCACCTACGAGCAGTACTTC.

Notes on this clonotype: A read error is likely, as this CDR3 ends without the conserved phenylalanine or tryptophan. It is unclear where the CDR3 begins or ends on the DNA, so no DNA is shown, and the CDR3 is as TCRdb lists it. The chain couples TRBV7-2 to TRBJ2-5; the table's D call, TRBD2, was not checked against the DNA. The CDR3 length is 13 residues, termini included. Germline V gene lookup returns CDR1 SGHTA and CDR2 FQGNSA. This CDR3 reads CASRSGRAGIQHS.

This clonotype was detected a few times. J is TRBJ2-2 and V is TRBV24-1; TRBD2 matches at 8 bases. There are 14 residues in the CDR3. With 9 bases clipped from V and 1 base from J, the junction kept 3 bases outside the gene matches. Per the germline V gene, CDR1 is KGHDR and CDR2 is SFDVKD. The CDR3 coding sequence is TGTGCCACCCGGGAGGGCAGGAACACCGGGGAGCTGTTTTTT. Translation gives CATREGRNTGELFF.

The rearrangement uses TRBV12-3 or TRBV12-4 and TRBJ2-4; no firm D call. CDR3 size: 14 residues. The CDR3 region has the DNA TGTGCGGGTATCTCCCGCGGTGACAAAGAGATCCAGTACTTC. Translating gives CAGISRGDKEIQYF.

With regard to this clonotype: The junction departs from germline at one end; a sequencing error may be responsible. This sequence joins TRBV11-2 and TRBJ2-5; no reliable D call. The CDR3 totals 17 residues. Germline CDR1 reads SGHAT; CDR2 reads FQNNGV. In DNA form, the CDR3 reads TGTGCCAGCAGCGCGGTGCTCGCGCGCCGTGCCCAAGACACCCAGTACTTC. Residues: CASSAVLARRAQDTQYF.

The genes are TRBV7-2 and TRBJ2-7; perhaps TRBD1 as D (5 bases). V lost 5 bases and J 5 bases, leaving 7 bases between the germline ends. The CDR3 has 11 residues. CDR1 and CDR2 from the germline V gene are SGHTA and FQGNSA. The CDR3: CASSEGDEQYF. The CDR3 DNA is TGTGCCAGCAGCGAAGGGGACGAGCAGTACTTC. The full variable domain, with the rest looked up from reference TRBV7-2 and TRBJ2-7, is GAGVSQSPSNKVTEKGKDVELRCDPISGHTALYWYRQSLGQGLEFLIYFQGNSAPDKSGLPSDRFSAERTGGSVSTLTIQRTQQEDSAVYLCASSEGDEQYFGPGTRLTVT.

This clonotype was counted many times. The rearrangement joins TRBV7-8 to TRBJ1-5; tentatively, D is TRBD1 (5 bases). The V end lost 3 bases, the J end lost 2 bases, and 8 bases lay between the germline ends. Germline CDR1 is SGHVS and CDR2 is FQNEAQ. The CDR3 spans 14 residues. DNA for the CDR3: TGTGCCAGCAGCTTTCGGGGGGGCAATCAGCCCCAGCATTTT. It codes for CASSFRGGNQPQHF.

J is TRBJ2-2 and V is TRBV12-3 or TRBV12-4; 7 nucleotides align to TRBD1. The length of the CDR3 is 15 residues. V dropped 1 base and J dropped 5; count of bases not matched to a gene: 4. The CDR3 loop is CASSLGGGATGELFF. Written as DNA, the CDR3 is TGTGCCAGCAGTTTAGGAGGGGGCGCGACCGGGGAGCTGTTTTTT.

The V gene is TRBV7-6, the J gene TRBJ2-5, with D tentatively TRBD1 or TRBD2 (5 bases each). Per germline, CDR1 SGHVS and CDR2 FNYEAQ. This CDR3 has 19 amino acids. The V and J ends lost 6 bases and 10 bases respectively, with 36 bases between them. The CDR3 is CASSLYPGIRGRDQDIQYF. The DNA for the CDR3 is TGTGCCAGCAGTTTGTATCCGGGCATCCGGGGCCGAGACCAAGACATCCAGTACTTC.

V is TRBV6-1 and J is TRBJ2-7, with 9 bases aligning to TRBD2. The CDR3 length is 16 residues. After removal of 7 bases from V and 2 bases from J, the junction contained 12 bases not matched to a gene. The germline CDR1 and CDR2 sequences are MNHNS and SASEGT. This CDR3 reads CASKPIGLAGTYEQYF. In DNA form, the CDR3 reads TGTGCCAGCAAACCTATAGGGCTAGCGGGGACCTACGAGCAGTACTTC.

This clonotype was counted only a few times. This chain connects TRBV7-2 to TRBJ2-1; 8 nucleotides match TRBD2. The CDR3 has 15 amino acids. V dropped 2 bases and J dropped 5; count of bases not matched to a gene: 5. Germline V gives CDR1 SGHTA, CDR2 FQGNSA. The CDR3 loop reads CASSLTSGADNEQFF. CDR3 nucleotide sequence: TGTGCCAGCAGCTTAACTAGCGGAGCCGACAATGAGCAGTTCTTC. Full variable domain (rest looked up from reference TRBV7-2 and TRBJ2-1): GAGVSQSPSNKVTEKGKDVELRCDPISGHTALYWYRQSLGQGLEFLIYFQGNSAPDKSGLPSDRFSAERTGGSVSTLTIQRTQQEDSAVYLCASSLTSGADNEQFFGPGTRLTVL.